One and the same sample provided the 19 T cell receptor beta chains below, sequenced in a study of T cell repertoires in cytomegalovirus infection. The antigens these receptors bind are not known. TCRdb reanalysed the reads using MiXCR and keeps one entry per CDR3 protein. This sample has roughly 990,000 distinct CDR3 sequences; around 31% occur once, and the top ten carry around 15%. Sample: cultured CD8+ T cells from PBMCs, taken from culture after CMV antigen stimulation. These receptors came from a human donor in good health (CMV status not recorded). Some clones in this sample may be carry-over from other donors' samples.

This clonotype has just a few counts. One base away lies a much larger clone, so this may be a sequencing read error. This chain links TRBV25-1 with TRBJ1-1; no clear D gene. Between the trimmed V and J ends, which lost 5 bases and 0 bases, there was a span of 7 bases. Germline CDR1 is MGHDK and CDR2 is SYGVNS. There are 13 residues in the CDR3. CDR3 nucleotide sequence: TGTGCCAGCAGTCCACAGATGAACACTGAAGCTTTCTTT. Protein: CASSPQMNTEAFF.

This clonotype was seen ten or more times. The chain combines TRBV7-8 with TRBJ2-2, with D uncertain. The CDR3 extends over 15 amino acids. Trimming took 5 bases from V and 6 from J, leaving 16 bases between them. CDR1 and CDR2 (germline): SGHVS, FQNEAQ. The CDR3 coding sequence is TGTGCCAGCAGCGGTGGGAATCCGGACCCCGGGGAGCTGTTTTTT. Protein: CASSGGNPDPGELFF.

The chain employs TRBV4-1 and TRBJ2-7; the D call may be TRBD1 or TRBD2 (6 bases each). With 0 bases removed from V and 6 bases from J, the gap between germline ends came to 12 bases. In germline, CDR1 is MGHRA, CDR2 YSYEKL. The CDR3 is 14 amino acids. Here the CDR3 DNA reads TGCGCCAGCAGCCAAGATGTACAGGGAGGCGAGCAGTACGTC. Amino acids: CASSQDVQGGEQYV.

The V gene is TRBV28, the J gene TRBJ2-3; 8 nucleotides line up with TRBD2. CDR1 is MDHEN, CDR2 SYDVKM, per germline. The CDR3 loop spans 18 amino acids. Trimming took 4 bases from V and 2 from J; bases not matched to a gene: 14. The CDR3 sequence is CASSSPITGGSPTDTQYF. DNA of the CDR3: TGTGCCAGCAGTTCCCCCATCACGGGGGGGAGTCCCACAGATACGCAGTATTTT.

The table lists this clonotype with many counts. The junction departs from germline at one end; a sequencing error may be responsible. DNA of the CDR3: TGTGCTAGCAGCCAACGACAGGGGGTGGACAATGAGCAGTTCTTC. Translating gives CASSQRQGVDNEQFF. The V and J genes are TRBV7-7 and TRBJ2-1; TRBD1 aligns across 9 bases. The CDR3 runs to 15 residues. Germline V gives CDR1 SSHAT, CDR2 FNYEAQ (reference sequence). The full variable domain, in which reference TRBV7-7 and TRBJ2-1 provide the parts outside the CDR3, is GAGVSQSPRYKVTKRGQDVTLRCDPISSHATLYWYQQALGQGPEFLTYFNYEAQPDKSGLPSDRFSAERPEGSISTLTIQRTEQRDSAMYRCASSQRQGVDNEQFFGPGTRLTVL.

This chain uses TRBV6-5 with TRBJ1-1, with no clear D. Trimming stripped 6 bases from V and 3 bases from J, with 17 bases between. Germline V lookup: CDR1 MNHEY, CDR2 SVGAGI. CDR3 length: 15 residues. The CDR3 sequence is CASSLIGVRDTEAFF. The CDR3 coding sequence is TGTGCCAGCAGCTTAATTGGGGTGAGAGACACTGAAGCTTTCTTT.

This clonotype was detected only a few times. The chain employs TRBV6-2 or TRBV6-3 and TRBJ2-3; no definite D call. CDR1 and CDR2 (germline): MNHEY, SVGEGT. The V end was cut by 5 bases, the J end by 3 bases, with 9 bases between. The CDR3 sequence is 13 residues long. CDR3 nucleotide sequence: TGTGCCAGCAGTCACGTAAGGACAGATACGCAGTATTTT. It is translated as CASSHVRTDTQYF.

This rearrangement joins TRBV19 to TRBJ1-1, with D unclear. From germline, CDR1 is LNHDA and CDR2 SQIVND (reference sequence). The CDR3 is 14 residues long. The V end lost 9 bases, the J end lost 2 bases, and 16 bases lay between the germline ends. In DNA form, the CDR3 reads TGTGCCAGCTGTGTAGGGAACTCAAACACTGAAGCTTTCTTT. Translation: CASCVGNSNTEAFF.

In regard to this clonotype: A much larger clone lies one base from this, so it may be a read error. The chain is built from TRBV7-2 and TRBJ2-4, with D hard to call. TRBJ2-7 explains the end of the DNA better; the J call may be wrong. CDR1 is SGHTA, CDR2 FQGNSA, per germline. CDR3 length: 11 residues. CDR3 nucleotide sequence: TGTGCCAACAGCCCCCACTACGAGCAGTACTTC. The encoded protein is CANSPHYEQYF.

Of note for this clonotype: Mismatch with germline at one junction end may stem from a read error. The V and J genes are TRBV7-2 and TRBJ2-7; D tentatively fits TRBD1 or TRBD2 (5 bases each). Germline V CDR1 and CDR2: SGHTA, FQGNSA. The CDR3 is 13 amino acids. CDR3 coding DNA: TGTGCCAGCAGCCCCCTCAGCAGGGACGAGCGGTACTTC. This sequence encodes CASSPLSRDERYF. The variable domain in full, completed from reference TRBV7-2 and TRBJ2-7, reads GAGVSQSPSNKVTEKGKDVELRCDPISGHTALYWYRQSLGQGLEFLIYFQGNSAPDKSGLPSDRFSAERTGGSVSTLTIQRTQQEDSAVYLCASSPLSRDERYFGPGTRLTVT.

V and J are TRBV6-2 or TRBV6-3 and TRBJ2-7, with unresolved D. With 3 bases removed from V and 7 bases from J, the gap between germline ends came to 19 bases. The CDR3 contains 15 residues. The germline V gene encodes CDR1 MNHEY and CDR2 SVGEGT. CDR3 DNA: TGTGCCAGCAGTTATACGTTGAGTCTCGTTGGGGAGCAGTACGTC. It yields the protein CASSYTLSLVGEQYV.

CDR3 residues: CASSLSKGATEAFF. For the CDR3, the DNA is TGTGCCAGCAGTTTATCGAAGGGGGCAACTGAAGCTTTCTTT. V usage is TRBV27 and J usage is TRBJ1-1; 7 bases match TRBD1. The trim removed 0 bases at V and 5 bases at J, leaving 3 bases unmatched. Germline V gene sequence: CDR1 MNHEY, CDR2 SMNVEV (reference sequence). The CDR3 spans 14 residues.

V is TRBV5-6 and J is TRBJ2-2, with TRBD1 matching 7 bases. This CDR3 has 16 residues. Per germline, CDR1 SGHDT and CDR2 YYEEEE. The V segment lost 3 bases and the J segment 1 base; nucleotides outside the gene matches: 6. For the CDR3, the DNA is TGTGCCAGCAGCTGGCAGGGACAGTGGAACACCGGGGAGCTGTTTTTT. Its protein product is CASSWQGQWNTGELFF.

This clonotype was counted between two and nine times. This chain links TRBV19 with TRBJ2-3; D is unresolved. In germline, CDR1 is LNHDA, CDR2 SQIVND (reference sequence). Trimming took 4 bases from V and 1 from J, leaving 9 bases between them. The CDR3 runs 14 residues. CDR3 in amino acids: CASSTPGRTDTQYF. CDR3 bases: TGTGCCAGTAGTACCCCGGGCCGCACAGATACGCAGTATTTT.

The J gene is TRBJ2-7, the V gene TRBV7-9; 7 bases map to TRBD1. Germline-derived CDR1 and CDR2 are SEHNR and FQNEAQ (reference sequence). Losses at the gene ends were 5 bases for V and 6 bases for J; bases not matched to a gene: 13. The length of the CDR3 is 15 residues. This CDR3 is CASSPKTGRVSEQYF. DNA of the CDR3: TGTGCCAGCAGCCCCAAGACAGGGAGAGTCTCCGAGCAGTACTTC.

By sample share, this clonotype is medium-sized (0.01 to 0.1%). The V call is TRBV7-9, the J call TRBJ2-5, with a weak D call TRBD1 (6 bases). Trimming took off 6 bases at V and 4 bases at J, with 18 bases between the two ends. The V gene's germline CDR1 is SEHNR and CDR2 FQNEAQ (reference sequence). CDR3 length: 15 residues. CDR3 DNA: TGTGCCAGCAGGCTCGAAGGGGGATCGGGAGAGACCCAGTACTTC. Its translation: CASRLEGGSGETQYF.

A single count supports this clonotype. The chain has TRBV6-8 and TRBJ2-5, with D perhaps TRBD1 or TRBD2 (5 bases each). From germline, CDR1 is MNHGY and CDR2 SAAAGT. The length of the CDR3 is 13 residues. The ends were cut back, 8 bases at V and 5 bases at J, with 15 bases in the middle. The CDR3 coding sequence is TGTGCCAGCGGGGATTGGGGGACGGAGACCCAGTACTTC. Translation: CASGDWGTETQYF.

Ten or more counts support this clonotype. The chain links TRBV7-2 to TRBJ2-2; 13 bases are a match to TRBD2. The junction had 10 bases not matched to a gene; V was cut back by 4 bases and J by 8 bases. This CDR3 is built from 17 residues. Germline CDR1 is SGHTA and CDR2 is FQGNSA. The chain's CDR3 is CASSSRLAGGDSGELFF. CDR3 coding DNA: TGTGCCAGCAGCTCCCGACTAGCGGGGGGCGACTCGGGGGAGCTGTTTTTT.

This clonotype showed up just a few times. The junction shows a germline mismatch at one end, possibly a read error. The chain uses TRBV20-1 and TRBJ1-5; the match to TRBD1 covers 8 bases. Germline lookup yields CDR1 DFQATT and CDR2 SNEGSKA (reference sequence). The CDR3 is 13 amino acids. CDR3: CSARDQGQGAQHF. CDR3 sequence (DNA): TGCAGTGCTAGAGATCAGGGCCAGGGGGCCCAACATTTT.